These 11 T cell receptor beta chains were all obtained from the same sample, sequenced in a study of cytomegalovirus exposure and HLA in healthy donors. The PCR was carried out with 60 Vbeta primers and 13 Jbeta primers. Produced via immunoSEQ multiplex PCR; TCRdb's table is partial and in-frame only. The sample holds around 130,000 clones, 70% to 85% seen once. Source material: PBMCs. These receptors all come from a middle-aged man in good health and CMV-seronegative.

The chain recombines TRBV18 with TRBJ2-7; D is possibly TRBD1 (6 bases). Looked up from germline, CDR1 is KGHSH and CDR2 is LQKENI. The CDR3 loop spans 14 amino acids. V gave up 3 bases and J gave up 4 bases, with 13 bases separating them. CDR3 in DNA: TGTGCCAGCTCACCGACAGGACCTCGTTACGAGCAGTACTTC. It specifies CASSPTGPRYEQYF. Full variable domain (rest looked up from reference TRBV18 and TRBJ2-7): NAGVMQNPRHLVRRRGQEARLRCSPMKGHSHVYWYRQLPEEGLKFMVYLQKENIIDESGMPKERFSAEFPKEGPSILRIQQVVRGDSAAYFCASSPTGPRYEQYFGPGTRLTVT.

This clone was seen a handful of times. The chain joins TRBV29-1 to TRBJ2-1, with a tentative D call TRBD2 (5 bases). Germline assignment: CDR1 SQVTM and CDR2 ANQGSEA. The CDR3 extends over 18 amino acids. V was shortened by 1 base and J by 0 bases, with 19 bases between the two germline ends. DNA for the CDR3: TGCAGCGTTGAAGGCCACAGTACTAGTCCCAGCTCCTACAATGAGCAGTTCTTC. Protein: CSVEGHSTSPSSYNEQFF.

This chain links TRBV21-1 with TRBJ2-4; the table names TRBD1, a call not compared with the DNA. TRBV21-1 is flagged as a pseudogene. The CDR3 loop spans 16 amino acids. The CDR3 DNA is TGTGCCAGCAGCAAAAGACGCGGACAGGGATTGTACATTCAGTACTTC. Its translation is CASSKRRGQGLYIQYF.

This chain connects TRBV2 to TRBJ2-7; D is undetermined. The V and J ends lost 8 bases and 2 bases respectively, with 13 bases between them. This CDR3 is 13 amino acids long. The V gene's germline CDR1 is SNHLY and CDR2 FYNNEI. The CDR3 coding sequence is TGTGCCAGCGGGCACGAACCCACCTACGAGCAGTACTTC. This translates into CASGHEPTYEQYF. The full variable domain, completed using reference TRBV2 and TRBJ2-7, is EPEVTQTPSHQVTQMGQEVILRCVPISNHLYFYWYRQILGQKVEFLVSFYNNEISEKSEIFDDQFSVERPDGSNFTLKIRSTKLEDSAMYFCASGHEPTYEQYFGPGTRLTVT.

V gene TRBV20-1 combines with J gene TRBJ2-1, with a tentative D call TRBD2 (6 bases). V was trimmed by 5 bases and J by 10 bases, leaving 12 bases between them. Germline CDR1 and CDR2: DFQATT and SNEGSKA (reference sequence). This CDR3 is built from 11 residues. The CDR3 DNA reads as TGCAGTGCTTCCACTAGCTGGGAGCAGTTCTTC. Its protein product is CSASTSWEQFF.

This rearrangement joins TRBV5-4 to TRBJ2-1; D gene ambiguous. V lost 2 bases and J lost 4, with 4 bases in between. This CDR3 comprises 12 residues. Germline V gene data show CDR1 as SGHNT and CDR2 as YYREEE (reference sequence). The CDR3 region is CASSLAYNEQFF. The DNA of the CDR3 is TGTGCCAGCAGCTTAGCATACAATGAGCAGTTCTTC.

This clone turned up a few times. The gene calls are TRBV7-9 and TRBJ1-5, with unresolved D. Trimming removed 4 bases at V and 6 bases at J, with 10 bases between. CDR3 length equals 13 residues. Germline CDR1 is SEHNR and CDR2 is FQNEAQ (reference sequence). The CDR3: CASSWQAGQPQHF. CDR3 bases: TGTGCCAGCAGCTGGCAGGCGGGTCAGCCCCAGCATTTT.

The chain uses TRBV10-1 and TRBJ2-3; 10 nucleotides match TRBD2. Germline-derived CDR1 and CDR2 are WNHNN and SYGVQD (reference sequence). The ends lost 3 bases at V and 5 bases at J; junction bases unmatched: 8. There are 16 residues in the CDR3. The CDR3 nucleotides are TGCGCCAGCAGTGATACGGCTAGCGGGAGTGGAGATACGCAGTATTTT. This codes for CASSDTASGSGDTQYF.

This chain joins TRBV28 and TRBJ2-2, with a possible D match to TRBD2 (5 bases). The V and J ends lost 2 bases and 2 bases respectively, with 9 bases between them. Germline V CDR1 and CDR2: MDHEN, SYDVKM. The CDR3 has 15 residues. CDR3 region: CASSLRSGNTGELFF. In DNA form, the CDR3 reads TGTGCCAGCAGTTTAAGAAGCGGAAACACCGGGGAGCTGTTTTTT.

The chain links TRBV2 to TRBJ1-5; D remains ambiguous. V lost 9 bases to trimming and J lost 0 bases, with 6 bases between them. Germline V gene data show CDR1 as SNHLY and CDR2 as FYNNEI. CDR3 length equals 12 residues. The CDR3 DNA is TGTGCCAGTAGATATAGCAATCAGCCCCAGCATTTT. Protein product: CASRYSNQPQHF.

In regard to this clone: No conserved phenylalanine or tryptophan is present at the end of the CDR3, so a read error is the likely explanation. The limits of the CDR3 on the DNA are not certain, so only TCRdb's listed CDR3 is given. This chain uses TRBV4-2 with TRBJ2-7; no DNA check was done on the table's D call, TRBD2. The CDR3 length equals 13 residues, ends included. Germline loops: CDR1 LGHNA, CDR2 YNFKEQ. The CDR3 loop is CASSQDFGSGLVS.